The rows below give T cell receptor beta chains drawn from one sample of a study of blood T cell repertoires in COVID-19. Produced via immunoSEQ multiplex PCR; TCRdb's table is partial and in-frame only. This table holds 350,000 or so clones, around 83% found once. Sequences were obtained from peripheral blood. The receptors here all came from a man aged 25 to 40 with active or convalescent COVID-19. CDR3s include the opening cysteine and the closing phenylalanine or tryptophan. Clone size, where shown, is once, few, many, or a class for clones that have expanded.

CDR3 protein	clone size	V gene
CASSAAGTSSYEQYF	.	TRBV7-2
CASSQDARTNEKLFF	many	TRBV4-1
CASKHGANDKLFF	.	TRBV11-3
CASSSSSGPTDTQYF	.	TRBV5-4
CASSPTSGGAGANVLTF	.	TRBV18
CASSQTSGRALNIQYF	.	TRBV9
CASTRGEGNEQYF	.	TRBV7-9
CASSGTCHIFSETQYF	once	TRBV3-1/TRBV3-2
CASSLLGSSNTGELFF	.	TRBV5-6
CASKTSGSTDTQYF	.	TRBV6-5
CASSLRPRDNEQFF	.	TRBV5-1
CATSRGQTAKETQYF	.	TRBV15
CSGDSGNTIYF	.	TRBV20-1
CATSRGLAGAGDTQYF	.	TRBV15
CASSLTGSNQPQHF	.	TRBV21-1
CAWGWSGTGGDTQYF	.	TRBV30
CASSYVAGTGNGYTF	.	TRBV6-5
CASSSPGTGRYEQYF	.	TRBV28
CASSAINTGELFF	.	TRBV2
CAISEPGFGEEKLFF	few	TRBV10-3
CASSRVQEAFF	.	TRBV6-5
CASSYSRGAYGYTF	.	TRBV6-5
CASSVLLGGTEAFF	.	TRBV28
CASSGAQAGLNTGELFF	.	TRBV9
CASSYPNSWRANEQFF	.	TRBV6-2/TRBV6-3
CASSATGGQETQYF	.	TRBV9
CASSPATGRAYEQYF	.	TRBV5-5
CASSPTANRSPLHF	.	TRBV3-1/TRBV3-2
CASSYSGLHAALHF	.	TRBV6-2/TRBV6-3
CASSQDGGRRSNQPQHF	.	TRBV3-1/TRBV3-2
CASVWTGNTEAFF	.	TRBV11-2
CASSPLAGESGELFF	.	TRBV3-1/TRBV3-2
CASMRLGQYEQYF	.	TRBV12-3/TRBV12-4
CASSFGIASYNEQFF	.	TRBV7-8
CAVQGGSNYGYTF	once	TRBV28
CASSLVGRTSGDFYEQYF	.	TRBV7-2
CASSLGAENTEAFF	.	TRBV27
CASRRKTGHNEKLFF	once	TRBV2
CASSAAEGEQFF	.	TRBV9
CASSPDRAAGYTF	.	TRBV3-1/TRBV3-2
CASRYTGAVGYGYTF	.	TRBV27
CASSFSDEQFF	.	TRBV7-6
CATSREPGDGTDTQYF	.	TRBV15
CASSRLTGYTF	.	TRBV7-2
CASSEARQGNQPQHF	.	TRBV6-1
CASSSWGVRTGNTGELFF	.	TRBV4-2